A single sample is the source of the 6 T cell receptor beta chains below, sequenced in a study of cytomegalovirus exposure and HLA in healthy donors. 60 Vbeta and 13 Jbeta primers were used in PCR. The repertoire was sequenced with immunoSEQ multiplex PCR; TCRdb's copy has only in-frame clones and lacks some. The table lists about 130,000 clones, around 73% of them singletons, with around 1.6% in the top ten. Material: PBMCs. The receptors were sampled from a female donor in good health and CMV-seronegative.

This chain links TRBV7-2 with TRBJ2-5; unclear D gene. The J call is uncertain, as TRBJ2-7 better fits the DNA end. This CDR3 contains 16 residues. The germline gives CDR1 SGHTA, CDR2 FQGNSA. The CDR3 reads CASSSRPINPLYEQYF. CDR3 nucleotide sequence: TGTGCCAGCAGCTCCCGCCCGATTAATCCCCTATACGAGCAGTACTTC.

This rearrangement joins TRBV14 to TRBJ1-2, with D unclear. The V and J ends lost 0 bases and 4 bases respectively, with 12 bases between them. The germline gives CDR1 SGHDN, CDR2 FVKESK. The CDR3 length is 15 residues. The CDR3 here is CASSQDRGGVYGYTF. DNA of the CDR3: TGTGCCAGCAGCCAAGATCGAGGCGGAGTCTATGGCTACACCTTC.

DNA for the CDR3: TGCGCCAGCACCTCAGGACTAGCTAACATTCAGTACTTC. Protein product: CASTSGLANIQYF. V usage is TRBV5-1 and J usage is TRBJ2-4; 8 bases fit TRBD2. CDR1 and CDR2 (germline): SGHRS, YFSETQ. V trimming: 6 bases; J trimming: 7 bases; junction bases outside the gene matches: 6. The CDR3 contains 13 residues.

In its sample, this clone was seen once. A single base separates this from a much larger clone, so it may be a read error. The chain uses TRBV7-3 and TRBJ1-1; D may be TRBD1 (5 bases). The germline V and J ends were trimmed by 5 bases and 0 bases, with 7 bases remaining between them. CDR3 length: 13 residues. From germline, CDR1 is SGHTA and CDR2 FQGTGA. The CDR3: CASSTDMNTEAFF. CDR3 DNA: TGTGCCAGCAGCACGGACATGAACACTGAAGCTTTCTTT.

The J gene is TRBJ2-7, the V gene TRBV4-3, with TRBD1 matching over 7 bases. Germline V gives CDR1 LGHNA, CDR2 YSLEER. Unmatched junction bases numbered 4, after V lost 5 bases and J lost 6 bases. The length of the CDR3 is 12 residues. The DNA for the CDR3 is TGCGCCAGCAGCACACGGACAGGCGAGCAGTACTTC. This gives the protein CASSTRTGEQYF.

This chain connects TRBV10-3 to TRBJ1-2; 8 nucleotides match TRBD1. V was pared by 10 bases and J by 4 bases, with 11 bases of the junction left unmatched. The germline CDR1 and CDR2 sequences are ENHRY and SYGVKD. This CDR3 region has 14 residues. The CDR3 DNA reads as TGTGCCAGCTCCGCAGGGGGCCCGAGCTATGGCTACACCTTC. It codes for CASSAGGPSYGYTF.